This note documents a single TCR beta chain sequence. Its antigen is currently unknown. This entry is derived from a study of response to subunit inactivated influenza vaccine. Overall study results and limits: Authors suggested seasonal influenza vaccinations each recruit few new T cells.

TCRdb re-called the RT-PCR reads with MiXCR, one entry per CDR3 protein. Among around 760,000 distinct CDR3 sequences listed, roughly 14% were seen once. The germline gives CDR1 SNHLY, CDR2 FYNNEI. This CDR3 region has 15 residues. V gave up 6 bases and J gave up 4 bases; unmatched junction bases: 3. The V and J genes are TRBV2 and TRBJ2-3; 14 nucleotides align to TRBD2. The specimen was PBMCs from blood, collected approximately 15 days before vaccination. The TCR comes from a man aged 45 to 65 who received an inactivated influenza vaccine. The CDR3 sequence: CASRGTSGRPDTQYF. The CDR3 DNA follows: TGTGCCAGCAGAGGGACTAGCGGGAGACCAGATACGCAGTATTTT.